This T cell receptor (beta chain) was documented in a study of identical twins (dated by TCRdb to the mid-2010s). A note on the overall study: The study deep-sequenced TCR alpha and beta repertoires from monozygotic twins, unrelated adults of various ages and cord blood to test whether fetal clonotypes persist. Replicate twin experiments were performed at different times using different library preparation protocols to rule out contamination. Findings and caveats that apply to the study as a whole: Compared with coincidental sharing between unrelated individuals, out-of-frame TCR alpha sequences shared between twins had an excess of sequences with low generation probability. Excess twin sharing in beta out-of-frame sequences was weaker because fewer shared sequences lowered the signal-to-noise ratio. In monozygotic twins, out-of-frame TCR alpha sharing was systematically underestimated by recombination models, although the models agreed with sharing between unrelated individuals. Abundant cord blood beta clonotypes had fewer insertions, young adult naive repertoires showed a similar but weaker trend, and memory repertoires showed no such trend. Conclusions relied on cross-sectional statistical analysis, since the same donors could not be followed over many years. Invariant T cells such as MAIT and iNKT could partly confound zero-insertion analyses, though diverse VJ usage argued against this for most clonotypes.

All donors were healthy Caucasians. The twin cohort consisted of three pairs of female monozygotic twins, all aged about 18 to 30 years. Peripheral blood mononuclear cells were the source from which RNA for the TCR libraries was isolated. The CDR3 sequence holds 15 residues, the cysteine and phenylalanine included. The DNA shown is the 45-base CDR3, in frame from base 1. V ends up 5 bases short and J 7 bases short, with an unmatched junction base count of 10. This clonotype has a handful of counts. What this receptor recognizes is not known. Within one base of it there is no much larger clone, and no base qualities were kept. The receptor library was made with 5' RACE. The sequencing machine was an Illumina HiSeq 2000. Template switching introduced a universal primer binding site; the final cDNA contained a unique molecular identifier, enabling accurate counting of TCR cDNA molecules. First-strand cDNA for TCR alpha and beta chains was synthesized from specific primers in the conserved constant-segment region. To control for contamination, each cDNA library was double barcoded with a SMART-Mk sample barcode plus Illumina barcodes. TruSeq adapter sequences and Illumina sample barcodes were added in two successive PCR steps. TCR alpha and beta cDNA libraries were sequenced on the Illumina HiSeq platform with custom primers. The published analysis was carried out like this. MiGEC was used to process raw reads and extract unique molecular identifiers, and MiXCR was used to find CDR3 positions. For each individual, recombination models were inferred using an EM algorithm with the repgenHMM and IGoR tools. Shared clonotype analysis was performed with the tcR package in R, normalizing sharing by the product of cloneset sizes. To study raw recombination without the effects of thymic and clonal selection, out-of-frame nonproductive sequences were analyzed. Starting from the raw public reads, TCRdb applied fastp trimming at Q25, assembled clones with MiXCR and retained in-frame beta chains. CDR3 protein sequences are deduplicated, and each keeps its most common genes and DNA. V and J calls and clone size were set by TCRdb, not the authors. Present in this sample are around 650,000 distinct CDR3 sequences, roughly 6.6% of which were seen just once. The top ten clonotypes cover 1.6% of the sample.

The same data also went into a second study, on yellow fever vaccine responses in identical twins. The second study reports: The T cell response to vaccination in identical twins was reported by the authors to appear partly convergent and partly personalized. In the study, vaccine-responding T cell clones were precisely tracked in identical twins.

This TCR derives from a young woman in good health. The V gene is TRBV12-3 or TRBV12-4 and the J gene is TRBJ2-1; the junction holds 8 bases that match TRBD2. Sequences were obtained from PBMCs. Here the CDR3 is given as CASSREGDTRNEQFF. The bases read TGTGCCAGCAGTCGGGAGGGGGACACACGGAATGAGCAGTTCTTC.